The following is a TCR beta chain sequence with its context. Its antigen remains unidentified. Obtained from alopecia areata patients were lesional scalp punch biopsies along with peripheral blood. RNA was extracted and reverse transcribed into cDNA as the sequencing template. Only in-frame clones appear in the TCRdb table, and some are missing; sequencing was by immunoSEQ multiplex PCR. The data hold under 15,000 clones, with 60% observed a single time. The sample originates from a study of CD8+ T cells in alopecia areata. Study-wide context: Patients in the treated group were given tofacitinib by mouth, 5 to 10 mg twice a day. Findings and caveats of the study: Elevated clonality characterized lesional scalp relative to normal scalp, particularly in alopecia totalis/universalis. Scalp samples also yield sequences from resident alphabeta T cells of normal skin.

The germline CDR1 and CDR2 sequences are MNHEY and SMNVEV (reference sequence). V shed 3 bases, J shed 3 bases, and the junction held 5 bases outside the gene matches. This CDR3 spans 15 amino acids. Sequencing input: skin. The chain joins TRBV27 to TRBJ2-3; 8 bases map to TRBD1. The clonotype comes from a human donor with alopecia areata. In DNA, the CDR3 is TGTGCCAGCAGTTTCAGGGGGCGAGGGACAGATACGCAGTATTTT. Protein sequence: CASSFRGRGTDTQYF.